This TCR beta chain was identified during a study of T cell responses to AZD1222 COVID-19 vaccine. Findings and caveats of the study: Mostly white British, mostly female donors; authors suggested clonal diversity may be underestimated.

This clone has a single count. Its cognate antigen is unknown. Generated by immunoSEQ multiplex PCR, the TCRdb table keeps only in-frame clones and is missing some. The repertoire holds 140,000 to 150,000 clones, with approximately 88% as singletons. Specimen: peripheral blood, collected on day 0 of AZD1222 vaccination. The clonotype comes from an adult in good health.

In nucleotides, the CDR3 is TGTGCCAGCTCACCAGCACAGGAATGGTCCACTGAAGCTTTCTTT. This codes for CASSPAQEWSTEAFF. The V and J genes are TRBV18 and TRBJ1-1, with a weak D call TRBD1 (5 bases). CDR1 KGHSH and CDR2 LQKENI come from the germline V gene. This CDR3 has 15 amino acids. Deletions cut 2 bases from V and 4 bases from J, with 14 bases between.